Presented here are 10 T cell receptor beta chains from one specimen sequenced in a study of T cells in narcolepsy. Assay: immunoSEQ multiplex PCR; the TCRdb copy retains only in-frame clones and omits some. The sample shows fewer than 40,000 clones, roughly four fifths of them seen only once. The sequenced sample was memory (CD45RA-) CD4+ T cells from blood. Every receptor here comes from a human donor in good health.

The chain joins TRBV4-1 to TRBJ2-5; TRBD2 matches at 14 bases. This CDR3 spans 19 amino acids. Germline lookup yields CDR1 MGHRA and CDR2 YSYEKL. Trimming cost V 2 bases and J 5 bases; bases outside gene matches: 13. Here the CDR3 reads CASSQPGTSGGPRLETQYF. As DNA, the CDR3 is TGCGCCAGCAGCCAACCGGGGACTAGCGGGGGACCCAGATTGGAGACCCAGTACTTC.

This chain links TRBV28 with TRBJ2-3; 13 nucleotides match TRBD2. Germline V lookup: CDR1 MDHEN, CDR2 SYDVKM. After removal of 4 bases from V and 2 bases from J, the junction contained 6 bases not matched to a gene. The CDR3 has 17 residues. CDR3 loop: CASSSWTSGGYTDTQYF. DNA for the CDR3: TGTGCCAGCAGTTCCTGGACTAGCGGGGGCTACACAGATACGCAGTATTTT.

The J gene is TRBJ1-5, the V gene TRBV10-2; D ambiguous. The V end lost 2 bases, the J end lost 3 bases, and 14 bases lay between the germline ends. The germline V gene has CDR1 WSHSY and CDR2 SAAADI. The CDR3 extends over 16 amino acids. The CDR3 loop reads CASSEPRSAHNQPQHF. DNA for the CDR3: TGCGCCAGCAGTGAGCCGAGGTCCGCCCACAATCAGCCCCAGCATTTT.

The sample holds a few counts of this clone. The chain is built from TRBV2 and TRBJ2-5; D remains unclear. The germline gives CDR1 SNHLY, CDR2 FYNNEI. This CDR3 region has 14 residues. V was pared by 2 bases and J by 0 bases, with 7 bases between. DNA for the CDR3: TGTGCCAGCAGTGAACGCGCATACCAAGAGACCCAGTACTTC. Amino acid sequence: CASSERAYQETQYF. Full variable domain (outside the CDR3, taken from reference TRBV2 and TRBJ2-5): EPEVTQTPSHQVTQMGQEVILRCVPISNHLYFYWYRQILGQKVEFLVSFYNNEISEKSEIFDDQFSVERPDGSNFTLKIRSTKLEDSAMYFCASSERAYQETQYFGPGTRLLVL.

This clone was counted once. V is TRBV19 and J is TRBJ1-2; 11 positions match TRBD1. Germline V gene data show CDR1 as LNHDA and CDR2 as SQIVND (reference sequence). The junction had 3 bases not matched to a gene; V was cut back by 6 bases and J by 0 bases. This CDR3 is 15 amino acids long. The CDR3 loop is CASRDRGLTNYGYTF. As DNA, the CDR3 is TGTGCCAGTAGGGACAGGGGGCTCACTAACTATGGCTACACCTTC.

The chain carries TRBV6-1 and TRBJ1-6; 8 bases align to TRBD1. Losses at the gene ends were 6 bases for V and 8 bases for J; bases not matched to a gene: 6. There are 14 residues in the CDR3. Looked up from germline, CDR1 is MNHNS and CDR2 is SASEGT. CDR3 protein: CASSRGLLDSPLHF. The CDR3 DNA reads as TGTGCCAGCAGCAGGGGGCTTCTGGATTCACCCCTCCACTTT.

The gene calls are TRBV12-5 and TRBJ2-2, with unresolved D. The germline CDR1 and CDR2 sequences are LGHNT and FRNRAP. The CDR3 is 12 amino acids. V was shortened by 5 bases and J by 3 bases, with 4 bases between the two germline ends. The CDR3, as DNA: TGTGCTAGTGGTCTCGACACCGGGGAGCTGTTTTTT. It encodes CASGLDTGELFF. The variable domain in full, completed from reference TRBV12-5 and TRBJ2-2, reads DARVTQTPRHKVTEMGQEVTMRCQPILGHNTVFWYRQTMMQGLELLAYFRNRAPLDDSGMPKDRFSAEMPDATLATLKIQPSEPRDSAVYFCASGLDTGELFFGEGSRLTVL.

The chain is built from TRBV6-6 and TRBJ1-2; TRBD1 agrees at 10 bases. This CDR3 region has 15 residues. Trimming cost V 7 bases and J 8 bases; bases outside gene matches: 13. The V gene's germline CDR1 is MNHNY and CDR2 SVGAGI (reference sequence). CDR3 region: CASTDTRQGAVGYTF. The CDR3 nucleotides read TGTGCCAGCACCGACACGCGACAGGGGGCGGTAGGCTACACCTTC.

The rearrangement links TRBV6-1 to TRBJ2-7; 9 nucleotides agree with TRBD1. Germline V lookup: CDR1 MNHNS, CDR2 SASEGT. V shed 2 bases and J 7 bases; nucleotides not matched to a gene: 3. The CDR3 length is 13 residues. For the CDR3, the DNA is TGTGCCAGCAGTGAAACAGGGGGCGGAGAGCAGTACGTC. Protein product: CASSETGGGEQYV.

The CDR3 DNA is TGCGCCAGCAGCCGATCACAGGGACCAGGGACAGATACGCAGTATTTT. Translated: CASSRSQGPGTDTQYF. The V and J genes are TRBV4-3 and TRBJ2-3, with D perhaps TRBD1 (6 bases). The CDR3 consists of 16 residues. Germline CDR1 is LGHNA and CDR2 is YSLEER. The V gene lost 4 bases and the J gene lost 3 bases, with 17 bases spanning the gap.